One sample yielded the 3 T cell receptor beta chains listed below, sequenced in a study of shared clonotypes between healthy human individuals. Method: immunoSEQ multiplex PCR; TCRdb's copy keeps in-frame clones and lacks some. The table shows about 480,000 clones, with roughly 78% occurring only once. Input material: PBMCs. Every receptor here comes from a woman aged 40 to 50 in good health. Some clones in this sample may be carry-over from other donors' samples.

Comment on this clone: The sample has other DNA sequences that encode this CDR3 too. The chain couples TRBV25-1 to TRBJ1-1; D not certain. This CDR3 has 11 amino acids. Trimming removed 2 bases at V and 8 bases at J, with 6 bases between. Germline lookup yields CDR1 MGHDK and CDR2 SYGVNS. CDR3 DNA sequence: TGTGCCAGCAGTGAAAGTGGGGAAGCTTTCTTT. Protein sequence: CASSESGEAFF.

This rearrangement joins TRBV18 to TRBJ1-1; maybe TRBD1 (6 bases). In germline, CDR1 is KGHSH, CDR2 LQKENI. V lost 4 bases to trimming and J lost 3 bases, with 15 bases between them. The CDR3 contains 15 residues. The CDR3, as DNA: TGTGCCAGCTCACGCTTAGGGGGGCGCGACACTGAAGCTTTCTTT. This translates into CASSRLGGRDTEAFF. The full variable domain, with the rest looked up from reference TRBV18 and TRBJ1-1, is NAGVMQNPRHLVRRRGQEARLRCSPMKGHSHVYWYRQLPEEGLKFMVYLQKENIIDESGMPKERFSAEFPKEGPSILRIQQVVRGDSAAYFCASSRLGGRDTEAFFGQGTRLTVV.

This chain uses TRBV5-6 with TRBJ1-3; D is ambiguous. Deletions cut 0 bases from V and 1 base from J, with 8 bases between. The CDR3 has 15 residues. Germline CDR1 reads SGHDT; CDR2 reads YYEEEE. CDR3 in amino acids: CASSLVSASGNTIYF. CDR3 sequence (DNA): TGTGCCAGCAGCTTGGTTTCCGCGTCTGGAAACACCATATATTTT.